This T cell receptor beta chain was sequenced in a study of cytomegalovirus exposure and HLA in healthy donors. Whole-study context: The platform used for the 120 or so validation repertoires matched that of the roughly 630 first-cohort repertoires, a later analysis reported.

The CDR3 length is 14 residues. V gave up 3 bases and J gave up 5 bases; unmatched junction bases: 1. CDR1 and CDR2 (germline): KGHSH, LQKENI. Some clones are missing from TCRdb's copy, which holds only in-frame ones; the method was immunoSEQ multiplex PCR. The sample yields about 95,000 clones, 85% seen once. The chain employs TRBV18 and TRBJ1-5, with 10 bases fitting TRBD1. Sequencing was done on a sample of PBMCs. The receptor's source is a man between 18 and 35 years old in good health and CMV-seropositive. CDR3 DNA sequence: TGTGCCAGCTCACCGGACAGGGGGGATCAGCCCCAGCATTTT. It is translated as CASSPDRGDQPQHF.